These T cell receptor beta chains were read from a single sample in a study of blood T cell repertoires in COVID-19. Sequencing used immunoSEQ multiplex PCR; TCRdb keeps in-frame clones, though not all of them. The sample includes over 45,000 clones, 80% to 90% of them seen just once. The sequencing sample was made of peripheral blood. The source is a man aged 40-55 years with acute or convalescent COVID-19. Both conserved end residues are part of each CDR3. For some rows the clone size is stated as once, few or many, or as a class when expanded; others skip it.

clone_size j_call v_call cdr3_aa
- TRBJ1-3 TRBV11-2 CASSLGQVRKNTIYF
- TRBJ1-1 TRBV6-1 CASSEGNMNTEAFF
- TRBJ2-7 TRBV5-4 CASSSPGGVYEQYF
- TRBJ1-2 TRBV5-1 CASSSGTGIYGYTF
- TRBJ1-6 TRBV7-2 CASSFPTTGGKAPLHF
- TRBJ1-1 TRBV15 CATSPDRGTEAFF
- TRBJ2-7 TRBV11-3 CASSFPPDWPSRNEQYF
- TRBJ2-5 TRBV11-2 CASSLQSSGNSQTQYF
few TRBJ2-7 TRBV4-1 CASSLRLSLYEQYF
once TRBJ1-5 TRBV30 CAWSAERTGDSNQPQHF
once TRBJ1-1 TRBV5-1 CASRYGTGGIEAFF
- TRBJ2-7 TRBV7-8 CASSPSYEQYF
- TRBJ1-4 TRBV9 CASSAGGKGLFF
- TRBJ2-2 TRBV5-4 CASSHRQGGTGELFF
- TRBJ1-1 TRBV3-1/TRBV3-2 CASSHRTGGNTEAFF
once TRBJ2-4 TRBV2 CASSEGGVGTVGNIQYF
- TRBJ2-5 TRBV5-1 CASSLAQETQYF
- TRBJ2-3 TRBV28 CASSPGQGADTQYF
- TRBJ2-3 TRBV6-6 CASSPRVRATTDTQYF
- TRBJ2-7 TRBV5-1 CASSWGVSYEQYF
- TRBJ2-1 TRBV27 CASSASFLGQRSYNEQFF
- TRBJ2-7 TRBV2 CASNGATSPVSEQYF
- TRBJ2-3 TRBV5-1 CASSAQFTDTQYF
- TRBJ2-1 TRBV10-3 CASRQGALLPLYNEQFF
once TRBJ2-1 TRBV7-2 CASSLGANEQFF
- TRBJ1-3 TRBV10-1 CASSEASTGNTIYF
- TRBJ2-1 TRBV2 CASNRRLDNEQFF
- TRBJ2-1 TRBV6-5 CASKGTSGHNEQFF
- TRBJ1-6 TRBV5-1 CASSFGGSDSPLHF
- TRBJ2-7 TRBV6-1 CASSESGQGSYEQYF
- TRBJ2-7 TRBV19 CASSPRVGHEQYF
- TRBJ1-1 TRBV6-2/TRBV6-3 CASSRQAQTGEAFF
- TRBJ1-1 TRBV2 CASPTSTGHPNTEAFF
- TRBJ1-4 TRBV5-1 CASSLAGTGIEKLFF
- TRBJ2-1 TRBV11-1 CASSLVGQGAHEQFF
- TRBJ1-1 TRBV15 CATSRVLGVNTEAFF
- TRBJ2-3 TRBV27 CASSLGLLWDTQYF
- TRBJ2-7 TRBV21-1 CASSTYSGTPLGRQYF
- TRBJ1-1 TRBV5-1 CASSLLGRSLNTEAFF
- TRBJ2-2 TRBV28 CASSPTDRAGELFF
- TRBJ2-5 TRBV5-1 CASSTNQETQYF
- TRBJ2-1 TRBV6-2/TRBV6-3 CASSWSGGSEQFF
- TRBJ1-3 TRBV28 CASRRLTTFSGNTIYF
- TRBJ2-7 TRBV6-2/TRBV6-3 CASSKLGQSYEQYF
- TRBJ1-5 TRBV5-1 CASSLEQGNQPQHF
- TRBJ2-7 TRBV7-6 CASSPGGYGYEQYF